Included here is one T cell receptor (beta chain) sequence, with context. This entry is derived from a study of OX40 agonist ivuxolimab in advanced cancers. As for the study in general: With ivuxolimab, an agonistic anti-OX40 (CD134) antibody, patients were treated.

Sequencing was performed with immunoSEQ multiplex PCR; in TCRdb, only in-frame clones are kept and a portion is missing. Seen here are almost 65,000 clones, 65% to 90% observed once, and the top ten hold approximately 0.75%. V lost 7 bases to trimming and J lost 0 bases; unmatched junction nucleotides: 0. The germline gives CDR1 MNHNS, CDR2 SASEGT. The CDR3 length is 13 residues. The sequence derives from an adult with an advanced solid tumor such as melanoma, head and neck, liver or kidney cancer. This chain uses TRBV6-1 with TRBJ2-1; TRBD2 aligns across 7 bases. The material was CD4+ or CD8+ T cells sorted from blood, obtained in a trial of the OX40 agonist ivuxolimab. The CDR3, as DNA: TGTGCCAGCACTAGCGGCTCCTACAATGAGCAGTTCTTC. It encodes CASTSGSYNEQFF.